This TCR beta chain was documented in a study of blood T cell repertoires in COVID-19. Overall study: Spain, Italy and the United States supplied samples that represented acute and convalescent COVID-19. Sample material is recorded as cDNA or gDNA derived from T cells, B-cell-depleted T cells, or PBMCs.

V lost 0 bases, J lost 2 bases, and 11 bases lay in between. Germline V lookup: CDR1 SGHTA, CDR2 FQGNSA. The CDR3 loop spans 16 amino acids. Study processing details: Counts of nucleated cells, estimated from reference gene primer amplification, were obtained. Only in-frame clones appear in the TCRdb table, and some are missing; sequencing was by immunoSEQ multiplex PCR. From that table come the V and J calls and clone size; the DNA was used to work out D and trimming. The sample consists of 110,000 or so clones, roughly 84% of them appearing once. The gene calls are TRBV7-2 and TRBJ2-4; D not certain. The clonotype was recovered from a woman aged 65 to 85 who had recovered from COVID-19. The sequencing sample was made of peripheral blood. The CDR3, as DNA: TGTGCCAGCAGCTTAGCCGACCGGCGGCCCAAAAACATTCAGTACTTC. Residues: CASSLADRRPKNIQYF.